The 15 T cell receptor beta chains presented below share a single source sample, sequenced in a study of neurological immune-mediated disorders. The time point was: longitudinal time-point 1 (baseline). One entry per CDR3 protein, called by TCRdb with MiXCR from the 5' RACE reads. Of tens of thousands of distinct CDR3 sequences detected, 3% to 3.5% appear once; the ten largest clones hold about 8.3%. Sequenced material: PBMCs. Every receptor here comes from a woman aged 60-75 years with multiple sclerosis.

This clonotype occurred many times. This sequence joins TRBV20-1 and TRBJ2-7, with no clear D. Germline CDR1 and CDR2: DFQATT and SNEGSKA (reference sequence). V dropped 0 bases and J dropped 3 bases, with 12 bases sitting between them. The CDR3 sequence is 14 residues long. CDR3 bases: TGCAGTGCTAGAGATCACAGTAAGTTCTACGAGCAGTACTTC. Translation gives CSARDHSKFYEQYF.

This clonotype came up many times. The chain employs TRBV5-5 and TRBJ1-1, with D possibly being TRBD1 (5 bases). Germline lookup yields CDR1 SGHKS and CDR2 YYEKEE (reference sequence). Trimming took 1 base from V and 4 from J, leaving 14 bases between them. The CDR3 runs to 15 residues. The CDR3: CASSLTVGVGTEAFF. The DNA for the CDR3 is TGTGCCAGCAGCTTGACCGTGGGGGTTGGCACTGAAGCTTTCTTT.

The sample holds many counts of this clonotype. The chain employs TRBV11-2 and TRBJ2-7; tentatively, D is TRBD1 (5 bases). The CDR3 covers 14 residues. The germline CDR1 and CDR2 sequences are SGHAT and FQNNGV. The V gene lost 7 bases and the J gene lost 3 bases, with 16 bases spanning the gap. DNA for the CDR3: TGTGCCAGCACCGGAAGGCAGGGTATCTACGAGCAGTACTTC. Amino acids: CASTGRQGIYEQYF.

At least ten counts were recorded for this clonotype. The chain carries TRBV7-9 and TRBJ1-2; D possibly corresponds to TRBD1 (6 bases). The germline V and J ends were trimmed by 7 bases and 7 bases, with 16 bases remaining between them. The CDR3 is 13 amino acids. Germline V gives CDR1 SEHNR, CDR2 FQNEAQ (reference sequence). The chain's CDR3 is CASKGTQGGGYTF. For the CDR3, the DNA is TGTGCCAGCAAAGGCACACAGGGTGGTGGCTACACCTTC.

In this sample, this clonotype turned up many times. The chain links TRBV29-1 to TRBJ1-5, with D tentatively TRBD1 (5 bases). From germline, CDR1 is SQVTM and CDR2 ANQGSEA. The CDR3 is 14 residues long. V was clipped by 4 bases and J by 1 base, with 11 bases between them. The CDR3 region has the DNA TGCAGCGTTGGAGGGGTTGGGAGCAATCAGCCCCAGCATTTT. As protein: CSVGGVGSNQPQHF.

This clonotype was seen only a few times. This chain uses TRBV20-1 with TRBJ2-3; TRBD2 matches at 7 bases. Trimming took 1 base from V and 2 from J; bases not matched to a gene: 9. This CDR3 has 16 residues. CDR1 DFQATT and CDR2 SNEGSKA come from the germline V gene (reference sequence). CDR3 amino acids: CSARGGRGAHTDTQYF. The CDR3 nucleotides read TGCAGTGCTAGAGGAGGGAGGGGTGCGCACACAGATACGCAGTATTTT.

By sample share, this clonotype is medium-sized. The rearrangement links TRBV5-1 to TRBJ2-7, with TRBD2 matching 7 bases. The CDR3 contains 14 residues. The V and J ends lost 0 bases and 3 bases, in that order; junction bases with no gene match: 3. Germline lookup yields CDR1 SGHRS and CDR2 YFSETQ. CDR3 sequence (DNA): TGCGCCAGCAGCTTGGAGACTAGCAGCTACGAGCAGTACTTC. It yields the protein CASSLETSSYEQYF.

V usage is TRBV28 and J usage is TRBJ2-7, with TRBD1 matching 7 bases. Germline V gene sequence: CDR1 MDHEN, CDR2 SYDVKM. CDR3 length: 13 amino acids. V lost 6 bases and J lost 2; bases outside the gene matches: 4. Here the CDR3 DNA reads TGTGCCAGCAGAAGGGACAGCCCCTACGAGCAGTACTTC. Translated, it gives CASRRDSPYEQYF. The entire variable domain, with the rest obtained from reference TRBV28 and TRBJ2-7, is as follows: DVKVTQSSRYLVKRTGEKVFLECVQDMDHENMFWYRQDPGLGLRLIYFSYDVKMKEKGDIPEGYSVSREKKERFSLILESASTNQTSMYLCASRRDSPYEQYFGPGTRLTVT.

This clonotype was seen ten or more times. V and J are TRBV20-1 and TRBJ2-3; TRBD2 matches at 9 bases. Losses at the gene ends were 5 bases for V and 5 bases for J; bases not matched to a gene: 14. The germline V gene encodes CDR1 DFQATT and CDR2 SNEGSKA (reference sequence). CDR3 length: 16 amino acids. The DNA of the CDR3 is TGCAGTGCTGGCAGAGGCGGGGGGGAGAACAGAGATACGCAGTATTTT. This sequence encodes CSAGRGGGENRDTQYF.

This clonotype was seen ten or more times. This sequence joins TRBV6-5 and TRBJ2-1; 8 nucleotides agree with TRBD2. Germline trimming cut 3 bases from V and 9 bases from J; bases unmatched to any gene: 13. The CDR3 contains 16 residues. Germline lookup yields CDR1 MNHEY and CDR2 SVGAGI. The CDR3 bases are TGTGCCAGCAGTTATCGGCCTACCGGGGGGGCGGGTGAGCAGTTCTTC. Translating gives CASSYRPTGGAGEQFF.

This clonotype has at least ten counts. V is TRBV20-1 and J is TRBJ2-5; 7 bases align to TRBD1. Germline CDR1 is DFQATT and CDR2 is SNEGSKA (reference sequence). The junction had 8 bases not matched to a gene; V was cut back by 0 bases and J by 4 bases. The CDR3 is 15 residues long. The CDR3 region is CSARDLTGRTETQYF. DNA for the CDR3: TGCAGTGCTAGAGATCTGACAGGGCGCACAGAGACCCAGTACTTC.

This clonotype has only a few counts. The rearrangement joins TRBV7-2 to TRBJ2-7; D tentatively fits TRBD1 or TRBD2 (5 bases each). This CDR3 comprises 14 residues. The germline gives CDR1 SGHTA, CDR2 FQGNSA. Trimming shortened V by 2 bases and J by 2 bases, and 10 bases separated the two germline ends. The DNA for the CDR3 is TGTGCCAGCAGCTTATCAGGGACGGCCTACGAGCAGTACTTC. Amino acids: CASSLSGTAYEQYF.

At least ten counts were recorded for this clonotype. This chain links TRBV24-1 with TRBJ2-1; D possibly corresponds to TRBD1 (5 bases). Germline V CDR1 and CDR2: KGHDR, SFDVKD. This CDR3 contains 18 residues. V was shortened by 1 base and J by 0 bases, with 15 bases between the two germline ends. As DNA, the CDR3 is TGTGCCACCAGTGATTTTCGGGTGGGGCCCAGCTCCTACAATGAGCAGTTCTTC. Its protein product is CATSDFRVGPSSYNEQFF.

This clonotype was observed many times. The V call is TRBV12-3 or TRBV12-4, the J call TRBJ1-5; a possible D gene is TRBD1 (5 bases). The CDR3 is 13 residues long. V gave up 8 bases and J gave up 1 base, with 9 bases separating them. The CDR3 loop reads CASGRGSNQPQHF. CDR3 sequence (DNA): TGTGCCAGCGGACGGGGCAGCAATCAGCCCCAGCATTTT.

The rearrangement uses TRBV29-1 and TRBJ2-7, with 8 bases matching TRBD2. The CDR3 spans 13 residues. CDR1 and CDR2 (germline): SQVTM, ANQGSEA. The junction had 7 bases not matched to a gene; V was cut back by 6 bases and J by 3 bases. CDR3 coding DNA: TGCAGCGTACCGGGACTAGTGGGCTACGAGCAGTACTTC. Translated: CSVPGLVGYEQYF.